This T cell receptor (beta chain) was documented in a study of cytomegalovirus exposure and HLA in healthy donors. Worth noting for this clone: Its specificity is not known.

It was with 60 Vbeta and 13 Jbeta primers that the PCR ran. Only in-frame clones appear in the TCRdb table, and some are missing; sequencing was by immunoSEQ multiplex PCR. Here the sample spans about 200,000 clones, around 75% being singletons. Healthy people donating bone marrow made up the donors. Broader study findings: Several top significant clusters appeared, in a later analysis, to be linked to common viral pathogens. Available immune exposure information covered CMV serostatus only.

The sequence derives from a woman in her 30s in good health and CMV-seronegative. The sequenced material came from PBMCs.

CDR3 sequence reads: CASSAPGTSGGGQETQYF. As DNA, the CDR3 is TGTGCCAGCAGCGCCCCCGGGACTAGCGGGGGAGGACAAGAGACCCAGTACTTC. The chain joins TRBV9 to TRBJ2-5, with 14 bases aligning to TRBD2. Germline trimming cut 3 bases from V and 2 bases from J; bases unmatched to any gene: 9. The germline CDR1 and CDR2 sequences are SGDLS and YYNGEE. This CDR3 has 18 residues.